This T cell receptor (beta chain) stems from a study of shared clonotypes between healthy human individuals. Study background: Researchers assigned three CD4 naive, three CD4 memory, two CD8 naive and one CD8 memory plate to each donor.

V lost 4 bases and J 4 bases, leaving 18 bases between the germline ends. The CDR3 is 15 amino acids. Germline V gene data show CDR1 as SGHNT and CDR2 as YYREEE (reference sequence). In the authors' workflow: Filtering differed because ImmunoSEQ produced junction-only sequences that carried no quality scores. Generated by immunoSEQ multiplex PCR, the TCRdb table keeps only in-frame clones and is missing some. The V and J calls and clone size are taken from that table; D and trimming were inferred from the DNA. The table has 2 million to 3 million clones, approximately 94% seen once. The chain links TRBV5-4 to TRBJ2-7; the D call may be TRBD1 or TRBD2 (6 bases each). Specimen: naive CD4+ T cells from PBMCs. This sample's subset: CD45RA+ positively selected. This TCR derives from a man younger than 35 in good health. Some clones in this sample may be carry-over from other donors' samples. Here the CDR3 DNA reads TGTGCCAGCAGCCGCTTGGGAGGCAGGGGATACGAGCAGTACTTC. The encoded protein is CASSRLGGRGYEQYF.